The next 7 T cell receptor beta chains were all read from a single sample in a study of T cell repertoires in cytomegalovirus infection. TCRdb independently ran MiXCR on the reads; one entry per CDR3 protein. The table shows a few hundred thousand distinct CDR3 sequences, with roughly 17% occurring only once. Sequencing was done on a sample of PBMCs. The receptors come from a human donor in good health (CMV status not recorded). Some clones in this sample may be carry-over from other donors' samples.

This clonotype was observed a handful of times. The chain couples TRBV10-3 to TRBJ1-1; maybe TRBD1 (6 bases). Trimming shortened V by 0 bases and J by 2 bases, and 10 bases separated the two germline ends. Germline V gene sequence: CDR1 ENHRY, CDR2 SYGVKD. CDR3 length: 15 amino acids. The CDR3, as DNA: TGTGCCATCAGTGAGTCGGCGACAGGCAACACTGAAGCTTTCTTT. Its protein is CAISESATGNTEAFF.

The rearrangement uses TRBV7-9 and TRBJ2-6; 8 nucleotides match TRBD1. J was trimmed by 2 bases and V by 0 bases; bases with no gene match: 3. The CDR3 has 17 residues. Germline CDR1 and CDR2: SEHNR and FQNEAQ (reference sequence). CDR3 region: CASSLARQGTGANVLTF. CDR3 sequence (DNA): TGTGCCAGCAGCTTAGCGAGACAGGGGACTGGGGCCAACGTCCTGACTTTC.

The genes are TRBV20-1 and TRBJ2-7, with TRBD1 matching over 7 bases. Germline V gene lookup returns CDR1 DFQATT and CDR2 SNEGSKA (reference sequence). This CDR3 comprises 15 residues. J was trimmed by 2 bases and V by 0 bases; bases with no gene match: 7. The CDR3 loop is CSARDPRQGAYEQYF. The CDR3 DNA reads as TGCAGTGCTAGAGATCCCCGGCAGGGGGCCTACGAGCAGTACTTC.

V is TRBV20-1 and J is TRBJ1-2; D unresolved. Trimming left V 1 base short and J 0 bases short, with 9 bases between. CDR3 length: 14 amino acids. CDR1 and CDR2 from the germline V gene are DFQATT and SNEGSKA (reference sequence). The CDR3 reads CSARVAQSNYGYTF. CDR3 coding DNA: TGCAGTGCTAGAGTGGCGCAGTCTAACTATGGCTACACCTTC.

This clonotype was counted ten times or more. The chain recombines TRBV10-2 with TRBJ2-7; D perhaps matches TRBD2 (6 bases). The CDR3 sequence is 12 residues long. In germline, CDR1 is WSHSY, CDR2 SAAADI. CDR3 sequence reads: CTSRGYSYEQYF. The CDR3 DNA reads as TGCACTTCTCGGGGGTACTCCTACGAGCAGTACTTC.

This chain links TRBV10-3 with TRBJ1-4; no reliable D call. Germline lookup yields CDR1 ENHRY and CDR2 SYGVKD. The CDR3 contains 13 residues. Trimming removed 4 bases at V and 10 bases at J, with 13 bases between. Here the CDR3 DNA reads TGTGCCATCAGTGGGGCTGGTGGCGGAAAACTGTTTTTT. Its protein product is CAISGAGGGKLFF.

The rearrangement links TRBV7-8 to TRBJ2-1, with 7 bases matching TRBD1. CDR1 and CDR2 (germline): SGHVS, FQNEAQ. V dropped 3 bases and J dropped 0; count of bases not matched to a gene: 5. CDR3 length: 16 amino acids. The CDR3 loop reads CASSLTGLSSYNEQFF. The CDR3 coding sequence is TGTGCCAGCAGCTTGACAGGGCTGAGCTCCTACAATGAGCAGTTCTTC.